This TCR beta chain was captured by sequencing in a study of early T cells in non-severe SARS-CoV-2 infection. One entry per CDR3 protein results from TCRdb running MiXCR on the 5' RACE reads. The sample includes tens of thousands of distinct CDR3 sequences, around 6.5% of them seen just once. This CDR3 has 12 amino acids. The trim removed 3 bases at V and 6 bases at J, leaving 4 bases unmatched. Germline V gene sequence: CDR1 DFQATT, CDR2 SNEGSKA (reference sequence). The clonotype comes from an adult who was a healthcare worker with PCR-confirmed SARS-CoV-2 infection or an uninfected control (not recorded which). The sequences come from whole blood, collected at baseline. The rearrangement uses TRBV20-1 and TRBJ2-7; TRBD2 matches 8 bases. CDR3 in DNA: TGCAGTGCTAGCGGGGGGGCGGGCGAGCAGTACTTC. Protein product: CSASGGAGEQYF.